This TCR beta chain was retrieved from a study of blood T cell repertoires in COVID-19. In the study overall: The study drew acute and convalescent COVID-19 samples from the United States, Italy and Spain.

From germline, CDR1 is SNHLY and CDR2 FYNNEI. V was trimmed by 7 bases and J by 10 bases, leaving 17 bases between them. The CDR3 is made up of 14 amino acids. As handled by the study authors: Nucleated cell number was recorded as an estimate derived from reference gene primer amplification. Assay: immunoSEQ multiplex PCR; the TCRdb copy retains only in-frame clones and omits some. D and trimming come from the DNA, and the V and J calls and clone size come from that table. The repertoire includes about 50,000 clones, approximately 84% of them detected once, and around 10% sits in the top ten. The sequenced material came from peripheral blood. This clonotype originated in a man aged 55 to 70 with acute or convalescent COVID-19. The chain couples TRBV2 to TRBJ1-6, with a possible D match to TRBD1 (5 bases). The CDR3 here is CASTNSGGGSPLHF. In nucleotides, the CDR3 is TGTGCCAGCACCAACTCCGGGGGTGGGTCACCCCTCCACTTT. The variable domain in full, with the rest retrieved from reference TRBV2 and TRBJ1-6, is EPEVTQTPSHQVTQMGQEVILRCVPISNHLYFYWYRQILGQKVEFLVSFYNNEISEKSEIFDDQFSVERPDGSNFTLKIRSTKLEDSAMYFCASTNSGGGSPLHFGNGTRLTVT.